What follows are 32 T cell receptor beta chains derived from one specimen sequenced in a study of T cell responses to AZD1222 COVID-19 vaccine. Assay: immunoSEQ multiplex PCR; the TCRdb copy retains only in-frame clones and omits some. The sample shows about 150,000 clones, around 88% of them seen only once. The sample was peripheral blood, taken on day 0 of MenACWY control vaccination. These receptors were collected from an adult in good health.

V and J are TRBV7-2 and TRBJ2-1; weak D call: TRBD2 (6 bases). This CDR3 spans 15 amino acids. V dropped 3 bases and J dropped 10 bases, with 19 bases sitting between them. Germline V gene data show CDR1 as SGHTA and CDR2 as FQGNSA. Written as DNA, the CDR3 is TGTGCCAGCAGCTTTACCGGGACTTTCAATGAAGAGCAGTTCTTC. It translates to CASSFTGTFNEEQFF.

The chain employs TRBV27 and TRBJ1-6, with a weak D call TRBD1 (5 bases). The germline CDR1 and CDR2 sequences are MNHEY and SMNVEV (reference sequence). CDR3 length: 15 residues. V was pared by 2 bases and J by 13 bases, with 18 bases between. CDR3 residues: CASSLSSRVFRPLHF. The CDR3 DNA reads TGTGCCAGCAGTTTAAGCTCCAGGGTATTCAGGCCCCTCCACTTT.

The chain links TRBV5-1 to TRBJ1-5; D gene unclear. In germline, CDR1 is SGHRS, CDR2 YFSETQ. The CDR3 consists of 14 residues. The V end was cut by 4 bases, the J end by 1 base, with 9 bases between. CDR3: CASSPAGSNQPQHF. Written as DNA, the CDR3 is TGCGCCAGCAGCCCTGCGGGGAGCAATCAGCCCCAGCATTTT.

This chain connects TRBV6-1 to TRBJ1-5; TRBD1 is a possible D gene (6 bases). The V gene lost 4 bases and the J gene lost 3 bases, with 16 bases spanning the gap. CDR1 and CDR2 (germline): MNHNS, SASEGT. This CDR3 has 16 amino acids. The CDR3 sequence is CASSAGGRDNNQPQHF. The CDR3 region has the DNA TGTGCCAGCAGTGCGGGGGGTCGGGACAACAATCAGCCCCAGCATTTT.

The V and J genes are TRBV5-5 and TRBJ2-2; D may be TRBD1 (5 bases). V gave up 1 base and J gave up 4 bases, with 14 bases separating them. Per the germline V gene, CDR1 is SGHKS and CDR2 is YYEKEE (reference sequence). The CDR3 has 16 amino acids. The CDR3: CASSLLKGLGTGELFF. The CDR3 bases are TGTGCCAGCAGCTTGCTGAAGGGGCTAGGCACCGGGGAGCTGTTTTTT.

The chain employs TRBV9 and TRBJ1-6; 9 bases map to TRBD1. Germline CDR1 is SGDLS and CDR2 is YYNGEE. The trim removed 4 bases at V and 9 bases at J, leaving 5 bases unmatched. This CDR3 region has 14 residues. Here the CDR3 reads CASSFGTGTSPLHF. The CDR3 region has the DNA TGTGCCAGCAGCTTTGGGACAGGGACTTCACCCCTCCACTTT.

The V and J genes are TRBV6-6 and TRBJ1-3; D is unresolved. Germline V gene data show CDR1 as MNHNY and CDR2 as SVGAGI (reference sequence). With 5 bases removed from V and 4 bases from J, the gap between germline ends came to 9 bases. The CDR3 contains 13 residues. CDR3 sequence: CASSPDAGNTIYF. The CDR3, as DNA: TGTGCCAGCAGTCCTGACGCCGGAAACACCATATATTTT.

The chain is built from TRBV7-2 and TRBJ2-7, with TRBD2 matching over 8 bases. The CDR3 spans 14 residues. Germline loops: CDR1 SGHTA, CDR2 FQGNSA. The V and J ends lost 3 bases and 6 bases, in that order; junction bases with no gene match: 7. The CDR3 here is CASSFLGGASEQYF. CDR3 in DNA: TGTGCCAGCAGCTTCCTCGGGGGGGCAAGCGAGCAGTACTTC.

The chain couples TRBV5-1 to TRBJ1-1, with a possible D match to TRBD1 (5 bases). Germline V gene sequence: CDR1 SGHRS, CDR2 YFSETQ. The CDR3 runs 15 residues. The V end was cut by 0 bases, the J end by 1 base, with 10 bases between. The CDR3 nucleotides read TGCGCCAGCAGCTTGGAGGAGGGACGGAACACTGAAGCTTTCTTT. Translation gives CASSLEEGRNTEAFF.

The chain combines TRBV24-1 with TRBJ1-2, with a tentative D call TRBD1 (6 bases). The V gene lost 6 bases and the J gene lost 3 bases, with 7 bases spanning the gap. The CDR3 covers 12 residues. Germline CDR1 KGHDR, CDR2 SFDVKD. This CDR3 is CATSRTDYGYTF. For the CDR3, the DNA is TGTGCCACCAGTCGGACAGACTATGGCTACACCTTC.

Concerning this clone: Other DNA sequences in the same sample also yield this CDR3. This chain joins TRBV9 and TRBJ1-1, with D unresolved. CDR3 length: 13 residues. Between the trimmed V and J ends, which lost 0 bases and 1 base, there was a span of 4 bases. CDR1 is SGDLS, CDR2 YYNGEE, per germline. This chain's CDR3 is CASSVAPNTEAFF. In nucleotides, the CDR3 is TGTGCCAGCAGCGTAGCCCCGAACACTGAAGCTTTCTTT.

At least ten counts were recorded for this clone. CDR3: CASSQDWADHSNQPQHF. The CDR3 DNA reads TGCGCCAGCAGCCAAGATTGGGCAGACCATAGCAATCAGCCCCAGCATTTT. This chain uses TRBV4-3 with TRBJ1-5; D is uncertain. This CDR3 region has 17 residues. Trimming shortened V by 0 bases and J by 0 bases, and 12 bases separated the two germline ends. Per the germline V gene, CDR1 is LGHNA and CDR2 is YSLEER.

The gene calls are TRBV19 and TRBJ1-5; 12 bases line up with TRBD1. The CDR3 loop spans 16 amino acids. Germline V gene sequence: CDR1 LNHDA, CDR2 SQIVND (reference sequence). Losses at the gene ends were 3 bases for V and 4 bases for J; bases not matched to a gene: 4. CDR3 in amino acids: CASSIRGQGANQPQHF. DNA for the CDR3: TGTGCCAGTAGTATCCGGGGACAGGGGGCGAATCAGCCCCAGCATTTT. The whole variable domain, filled in from reference TRBV19 and TRBJ1-5, reads DGGITQSPKYLFRKEGQNVTLSCEQNLNHDAMYWYRQDPGQGLRLIYYSQIVNDFQKGDIAEGYSVSREKKESFPLTVTSAQKNPTAFYLCASSIRGQGANQPQHFGDGTRLSIL.

The V call is TRBV7-8, the J call TRBJ2-5; 12 positions agree with TRBD1. V dropped 5 bases and J dropped 3; count of bases not matched to a gene: 7. The length of the CDR3 is 16 residues. Looked up from germline, CDR1 is SGHVS and CDR2 is FQNEAQ. The CDR3 DNA reads as TGTGCCAGCAGCCCCAGGGACAGGGGGCGCGAAGAGACCCAGTACTTC. Protein sequence: CASSPRDRGREETQYF.

J is TRBJ2-2 and V is TRBV4-2; D might be TRBD1 (5 bases). The CDR3 has 17 amino acids. Trimming took 0 bases from V and 2 from J, leaving 13 bases between them. The germline CDR1 and CDR2 sequences are LGHNA and YNFKEQ. CDR3 residues: CASSQDLPRVNTGELFF. CDR3 DNA: TGTGCCAGCAGCCAAGATCTTCCCAGGGTAAACACCGGGGAGCTGTTTTTT.

This clone was seen just once. The V and J genes are TRBV7-3 and TRBJ2-1, with TRBD1 as a possible D gene (5 bases). Trimming left V 4 bases short and J 5 bases short, with 9 bases between. CDR1 SGHTA and CDR2 FQGTGA come from the germline V gene. This CDR3 has 13 residues. CDR3 DNA: TGTGCCAGCAGCTCCGACAGAAACAATGAGCAGTTCTTC. Translation: CASSSDRNNEQFF. The full variable domain, completed using reference TRBV7-3 and TRBJ2-1, is GAGVSQTPSNKVTEKGKYVELRCDPISGHTALYWYRQSLGQGPEFLIYFQGTGAADDSGLPNDRFFAVRPEGSVSTLKIQRTERGDSAVYLCASSSDRNNEQFFGPGTRLTVL.

The chain combines TRBV11-2 with TRBJ2-1; D is undetermined. The CDR3 consists of 13 residues. The germline gives CDR1 SGHAT, CDR2 FQNNGV. Trimming pared 1 base from V and 7 bases from J, leaving 8 bases between. CDR3 sequence (DNA): TGTGCCAGCAGCTTAGCTAGTAAAAATGAGCAGTTCTTC. Protein product: CASSLASKNEQFF.

The chain couples TRBV12-3 or TRBV12-4 to TRBJ1-1, with D possibly TRBD1 on 6 matching bases. V was trimmed by 5 bases and J by 1 base, leaving 8 bases between them. The CDR3 has 13 amino acids. Here the CDR3 reads CASSVGQNTEAFF. For the CDR3, the DNA is TGTGCCAGCAGTGTGGGACAGAACACTGAAGCTTTCTTT.

The CDR3 loop is CASSYIAGPDSYNEQFF. The CDR3 coding sequence is TGTGCCAGCAGCTACATAGCGGGTCCAGACTCCTACAATGAGCAGTTCTTC. The genes are TRBV7-8 and TRBJ2-1; 7 bases are shared with TRBD2. J lost 0 bases, V lost 4 bases, and 9 bases had no gene match. The CDR3 is 17 residues long. Germline V gene sequence: CDR1 SGHVS, CDR2 FQNEAQ.

The chain is built from TRBV7-2 and TRBJ2-7; TRBD1 might be the D (5 bases). Trimming left V 3 bases short and J 5 bases short, with 17 bases between. This CDR3 contains 15 residues. Germline CDR1 is SGHTA and CDR2 is FQGNSA. The CDR3 DNA follows: TGTGCCAGCAGCTTCTCTGGTGTTTGGGGCAACGAGCAGTACTTC. This translates into CASSFSGVWGNEQYF.

CDR3 protein: CASSSREYYEQYF. Here the CDR3 DNA reads TGTGCCAGCAGTTCCCGGGAGTACTACGAGCAGTACTTC. The rearrangement links TRBV12-3 or TRBV12-4 to TRBJ2-7, with D possibly matching TRBD2 (6 bases). The CDR3 is 13 amino acids. V was cut by 4 bases and J by 3 bases, with 10 bases left in between.

The chain joins TRBV27 to TRBJ1-2; TRBD1 matches 7 bases. Germline V gives CDR1 MNHEY, CDR2 SMNVEV (reference sequence). J lost 2 bases, V lost 5 bases, and 8 bases had no gene match. The CDR3 has 15 residues. The CDR3 DNA reads TGTGCCAGCAGTGTTACAGGGGTCCCCAACTATGGCTACACCTTC. It translates to CASSVTGVPNYGYTF.

The CDR3 protein is CSVRTWQGAFF. The CDR3 DNA reads TGCAGCGTCCGAACGTGGCAGGGAGCTTTCTTT. The chain recombines TRBV29-1 with TRBJ1-1, with D perhaps matching TRBD1 (5 bases). V lost 6 bases, J lost 10 bases, and 15 bases lay in between. The CDR3 spans 11 residues. Germline CDR1 is SQVTM and CDR2 is ANQGSEA.

This rearrangement joins TRBV7-9 to TRBJ1-6; D uncertain. The CDR3 contains 15 residues. Germline V gene sequence: CDR1 SEHNR, CDR2 FQNEAQ (reference sequence). V lost 3 bases to trimming and J lost 5 bases, with 11 bases between them. CDR3 bases: TGTGCCAGCAGCTTCCAGCGAACCGATAATTCACCCCTCCACTTT. It is translated as CASSFQRTDNSPLHF.

CDR3 sequence (DNA): TGTGCCAGCACCCCGGGACAGGAGATTTACGAGCAGTACTTC. Residues: CASTPGQEIYEQYF. The rearrangement links TRBV3-1 (or the pseudogene TRBV3-2) to TRBJ2-7; the match to TRBD1 covers 8 bases. The CDR3 length is 14 residues. Germline loops: CDR1 LGHDT, CDR2 YNNKEL (reference sequence). The trim removed 7 bases at V and 4 bases at J, leaving 9 bases unmatched.

V is TRBV2 and J is TRBJ2-3, with a weak D call TRBD2 (6 bases). CDR3 length: 16 residues. Germline CDR1 is SNHLY and CDR2 is FYNNEI. V was clipped by 2 bases and J by 2 bases, with 14 bases between them. This CDR3 reads CASSEWRGRATDTQYF. CDR3 sequence (DNA): TGTGCCAGCAGTGAATGGAGGGGCAGGGCCACAGATACGCAGTATTTT.

The gene calls are TRBV5-8 and TRBJ2-1; 7 bases match TRBD1. The CDR3 sequence is 14 residues long. The V segment lost 3 bases and the J segment 4 bases; nucleotides outside the gene matches: 4. The germline gives CDR1 SGHTS, CDR2 YDEGEE. CDR3 sequence reads: CASSSRQGYNEQFF. The CDR3 DNA sequence: TGTGCCAGCAGCTCGAGACAGGGTTACAATGAGCAGTTCTTC.

This clone was counted once. This chain links TRBV3-1 (or the pseudogene TRBV3-2) with TRBJ2-5, with 9 bases aligning to TRBD2. Germline CDR1 reads LGHDT; CDR2 reads YNNKEL (reference sequence). The V gene end was trimmed by 4 bases and the J gene end by 2 bases; junction bases not matched to a gene: 8. The CDR3 covers 16 residues. In DNA form, the CDR3 reads TGTGCCAGCAGCCTCGGCGGGAGGGCCGGACAAGAGACCCAGTACTTC. Residues: CASSLGGRAGQETQYF.

This chain connects TRBV5-1 to TRBJ2-2; no clear D gene. Germline V gives CDR1 SGHRS, CDR2 YFSETQ. The CDR3 consists of 15 residues. V shed 4 bases and J shed 1 base, with 11 bases lying between them. The CDR3 DNA is TGCGCCAGCAGCCTAACCGGACGGAACACCGGGGAGCTGTTTTTT. It yields the protein CASSLTGRNTGELFF. The full variable domain, rest sourced from reference TRBV5-1 and TRBJ2-2, is KAGVTQTPRYLIKTRGQQVTLSCSPISGHRSVSWYQQTPGQGLQFLFEYFSETQRNKGNFPGRFSGRQFSNSRSEMNVSTLELGDSALYLCASSLTGRNTGELFFGEGSRLTVL.

The chain links TRBV6-5 to TRBJ1-6; tentative D call: TRBD1 (5 bases). Trimming cost V 8 bases and J 6 bases, with 14 bases left between them. CDR1 is MNHEY and CDR2 is SVGAGI in the germline V gene. The CDR3 spans 14 residues. The CDR3 here is CASGGGVLNSPLHF. The CDR3 nucleotides read TGTGCCAGCGGGGGGGGTGTTCTTAATTCACCCCTCCACTTT.

The rearrangement uses TRBV11-2 and TRBJ1-1; the D is unclear. Per the germline V gene, CDR1 is SGHAT and CDR2 is FQNNGV. The CDR3 consists of 12 residues. Trimming cost V 3 bases and J 8 bases, with 10 bases left between them. CDR3 protein: CASSFRTGEAFF. CDR3 DNA: TGTGCCAGCAGCTTCCGGACGGGAGAAGCTTTCTTT.

The gene calls are TRBV7-9 and TRBJ2-7, with a weak D call TRBD2 (7 bases). This CDR3 has 12 residues. The V gene lost 5 bases and the J gene lost 5 bases, with 10 bases spanning the gap. Germline V gene data show CDR1 as SEHNR and CDR2 as FQNEAQ (reference sequence). The CDR3: CASSLGGDEQYF. CDR3 nucleotide sequence: TGTGCCAGCAGCCTAGGGGGGGACGAGCAGTACTTC.